Below, one T cell receptor (beta chain) is given with its context. The sample belongs to a study of T cells after yellow fever vaccination. From the 5' RACE reads, TCRdb called clonotypes with MiXCR, one entry per CDR3 protein. The data contain 450,000 to 550,000 distinct CDR3 sequences, 21% of them seen just once; the ten biggest clones take up roughly a sixth. The CDR3 consists of 14 residues. V shed 0 bases, J shed 7 bases, and the junction held 2 bases outside the gene matches. Germline CDR1 reads MNHEY; CDR2 reads SVGAGI. The receptor comes from a man aged 18 to 29 who received the YFV17D yellow fever vaccine. The sample in question was PBMCs, obtained approximately 20 days after the first yellow fever vaccination. The rearrangement links TRBV6-5 to TRBJ2-1; 8 positions agree with TRBD2. CDR3 coding DNA: TGTGCCAGCAGTTACTCCTTAGCGGGGAATGAGCAGTTCTTC. This codes for CASSYSLAGNEQFF.